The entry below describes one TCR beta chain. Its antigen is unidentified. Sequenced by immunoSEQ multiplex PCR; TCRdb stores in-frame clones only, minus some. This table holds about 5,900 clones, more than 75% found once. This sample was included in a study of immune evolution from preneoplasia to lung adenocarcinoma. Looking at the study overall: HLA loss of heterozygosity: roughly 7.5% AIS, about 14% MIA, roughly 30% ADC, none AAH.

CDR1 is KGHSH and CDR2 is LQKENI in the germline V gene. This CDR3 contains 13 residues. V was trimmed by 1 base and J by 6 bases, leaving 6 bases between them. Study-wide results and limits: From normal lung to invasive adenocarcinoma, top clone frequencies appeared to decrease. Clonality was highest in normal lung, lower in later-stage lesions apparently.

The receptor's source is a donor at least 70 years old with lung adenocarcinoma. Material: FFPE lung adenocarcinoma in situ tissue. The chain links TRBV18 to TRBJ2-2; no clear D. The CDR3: CASSPRSPGELFF. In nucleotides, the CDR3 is TGTGCCAGCTCACCACGCAGTCCCGGGGAGCTGTTTTTT.